The clone carrying this T cell receptor beta chain was seen just once. Germline CDR1 reads LNHNV; CDR2 reads YYDKDF (reference sequence). V lost 5 bases to trimming and J lost 4 bases, with 21 bases between them. CDR3 length: 17 residues. This entry comes from a study of T cells in localized non-small cell lung cancer. TCRdb keeps only in-frame clones here, not all; method: immunoSEQ multiplex PCR. The sample yields under 40,000 clones, 93% seen once. The clonotype was recovered from a female donor older than 55 with stage I lung adenocarcinoma. The rearrangement links TRBV15 to TRBJ1-3; a possible D gene is TRBD1 (5 bases). Sequencing was performed on peripheral blood, taken before any cancer treatment. Written as DNA, the CDR3 is TGTGCCACCAGCCGGGGGTTTTCCGGGGGAGCAGGAAACACCATATATTTT. It translates to CATSRGFSGGAGNTIYF.